A single sample is the source of the 15 T cell receptor beta chains below, sequenced in a study of blood T cell repertoires in COVID-19. TCRdb's copy holds only in-frame clones and misses some; the assay was immunoSEQ multiplex PCR. The profile shows about 210,000 clones, 65% to 90% of them singletons. The sequencing sample was made of PBMCs or T cells enriched from blood (not recorded which). The origin of the receptors is a woman between 40 and 55 years old with acute COVID-19.

In its sample, this clone was seen once. This CDR3 reads CASRRGTGGLQETQYF. The CDR3 region has the DNA TGTGCCAGCAGGAGGGGGACAGGGGGGCTTCAAGAGACCCAGTACTTC. The chain links TRBV19 to TRBJ2-5; 11 nucleotides line up with TRBD1. The V gene's germline CDR1 is LNHDA and CDR2 SQIVND (reference sequence). V gave up 9 bases and J gave up 2 bases; unmatched junction bases: 11. The CDR3 runs 16 residues.

A single count supports this clone. The chain couples TRBV3-1 (or the pseudogene TRBV3-2) to TRBJ2-7; D gene uncertain. This CDR3 region has 13 residues. Trimming took off 0 bases at V and 5 bases at J, with 8 bases between the two ends. The V gene's germline CDR1 is LGHDT and CDR2 YNNKEL (reference sequence). CDR3 region: CASSQEEWDEQYF. CDR3 DNA: TGTGCCAGCAGCCAAGAGGAGTGGGACGAGCAGTACTTC.

The chain carries TRBV27 and TRBJ2-7; 9 nucleotides align to TRBD1. The CDR3 contains 17 residues. Per germline, CDR1 MNHEY and CDR2 SMNVEV (reference sequence). Trimming at V came to 2 bases and at J to 2 bases, leaving 10 bases not matched to a gene. CDR3 DNA sequence: TGTGCCAGCAGTTTAAGCGGGACAGGGCTTTCCCCCTACGAGCAGTACTTC. This gives the protein CASSLSGTGLSPYEQYF.

As DNA, the CDR3 is TGTGCCAGCAGCTCAGGACAGGGGAGAGGCTATGGCTACACCTTC. Its translation is CASSSGQGRGYGYTF. The chain joins TRBV7-9 to TRBJ1-2, with 9 positions matching TRBD1. The CDR3 extends over 15 amino acids. J gave up 4 bases and V 4 bases, and 7 bases lay outside the gene matches. Germline loops: CDR1 SEHNR, CDR2 FQNEAQ (reference sequence).

The chain joins TRBV6-5 to TRBJ1-5, with 9 positions matching TRBD1. The CDR3 runs 13 residues. Germline lookup yields CDR1 MNHEY and CDR2 SVGAGI. V shed 4 bases, J shed 5 bases, and the junction held 0 bases outside the gene matches. The CDR3 is CASSWDRDQPQHF. Here the CDR3 DNA reads TGTGCCAGCAGTTGGGACAGGGATCAGCCCCAGCATTTT.

The V gene is TRBV29-1, the J gene TRBJ2-3; 7 bases match TRBD2. V was clipped by 6 bases and J by 3 bases; unmatched bases: 6. The CDR3 is 13 residues long. Germline V CDR1 and CDR2: SQVTM, ANQGSEA. CDR3 DNA: TGCAGCGTGTCGGCCGGGAGGACAGATACGCAGTATTTT. It is translated as CSVSAGRTDTQYF.

J is TRBJ2-6 and V is TRBV11-2; D uncertain. The V gene's germline CDR1 is SGHAT and CDR2 FQNNGV. The CDR3 is made up of 15 amino acids. V lost 4 bases and J lost 2, with 9 bases in between. CDR3 sequence (DNA): TGTGCCAGCAGCTCCTTTTTAACTGGGGCCAACGTCCTGACTTTC. Its translation: CASSSFLTGANVLTF.

The chain has TRBV15 and TRBJ2-7, with D unresolved. The CDR3 is 11 residues long. Per germline, CDR1 LNHNV and CDR2 YYDKDF (reference sequence). V was clipped by 0 bases and J by 13 bases, with 10 bases between them. The CDR3 sequence is CATSRDRLSYF. CDR3 bases: TGTGCCACCAGCAGAGACAGGCTATCTTACTTC.

This clone has ten or more counts. V usage is TRBV3-1 (or the pseudogene TRBV3-2) and J usage is TRBJ2-1; 8 bases match TRBD2. CDR1 is LGHDT and CDR2 is YNNKEL in the germline V gene (reference sequence). V lost 3 bases and J lost 1; bases outside the gene matches: 2. The CDR3 runs 15 residues. The DNA for the CDR3 is TGTGCCAGCAGCCAGACTAGCGCGTCCTACAATGAGCAGTTCTTC. This encodes CASSQTSASYNEQFF.

The rearrangement uses TRBV11-2 and TRBJ2-5; 7 nucleotides align to TRBD2. CDR1 SGHAT and CDR2 FQNNGV come from the germline V gene. V was pared by 2 bases and J by 5 bases, with 11 bases of the junction left unmatched. CDR3 length equals 16 residues. The CDR3 bases are TGTGCCAGCAGCTTAAGCACGTCTAGCGGCAGGGAGACCCAGTACTTC. It encodes CASSLSTSSGRETQYF.

The V call is TRBV6-5, the J call TRBJ1-6; the D gene is possibly TRBD1 (6 bases). The germline gives CDR1 MNHEY, CDR2 SVGAGI. This CDR3 contains 14 residues. V was cut by 4 bases and J by 6 bases, with 10 bases left in between. The CDR3 DNA follows: TGTGCCAGCAGTTCTCCAGGGGTTAATTCACCCCTCCACTTT. Amino acids: CASSSPGVNSPLHF.

The chain joins TRBV28 to TRBJ1-1, with D tentatively TRBD1 (6 bases). Trimming cost V 4 bases and J 5 bases, with 20 bases left between them. CDR3 size: 16 residues. Germline loops: CDR1 MDHEN, CDR2 SYDVKM. The CDR3 bases are TGTGCCAGCAGTTGGGACTACAGGGATATGGGGACTGAAGCTTTCTTT. This gives the protein CASSWDYRDMGTEAFF.

The V gene is TRBV27, the J gene TRBJ2-1, with 7 bases aligning to TRBD1. Per the germline V gene, CDR1 is MNHEY and CDR2 is SMNVEV (reference sequence). V dropped 0 bases and J dropped 7; count of bases not matched to a gene: 9. The CDR3 extends over 16 amino acids. The CDR3 here is CASSLSNYRGWNEQFF. The CDR3, as DNA: TGTGCCAGCAGTTTATCCAACTACAGGGGTTGGAATGAGCAGTTCTTC.

The rearrangement uses TRBV19 and TRBJ2-1, with 8 bases fitting TRBD2. CDR1 is LNHDA, CDR2 SQIVND, per germline (reference sequence). J was trimmed by 7 bases and V by 1 base; bases with no gene match: 9. This CDR3 spans 16 amino acids. The CDR3, as DNA: TGTGCCAGTAGTATAGTTCGGGCGGGAGGATCAAATGAGCAGTTCTTC. Translation: CASSIVRAGGSNEQFF. Variable domain in full (rest from reference TRBV19 and TRBJ2-1): DGGITQSPKYLFRKEGQNVTLSCEQNLNHDAMYWYRQDPGQGLRLIYYSQIVNDFQKGDIAEGYSVSREKKESFPLTVTSAQKNPTAFYLCASSIVRAGGSNEQFFGPGTRLTVL.

V usage is TRBV28 and J usage is TRBJ2-7; 11 bases match TRBD1. CDR1 and CDR2 (germline): MDHEN, SYDVKM. Trimming at V came to 5 bases and at J to 4 bases, leaving 13 bases not matched to a gene. The CDR3 totals 17 residues. The CDR3 nucleotides are TGTGCCAGCAGTCGAACTCCCTGGACAGGGGGCCAGTACGAGCAGTACTTC. Translation: CASSRTPWTGGQYEQYF.